These 28 T cell receptor beta chains share one sample of origin, sequenced in a study of Ad26.COV2.S vaccination and SARS-CoV-2 variants. Produced via immunoSEQ multiplex PCR; TCRdb's table is partial and in-frame only. The sample lists about 280,000 clones; 70% to 90% were seen once. The treatment here: some 20 received Ad26.COV2.S at low or high dose, single or two shots; a few received placebo; per-sample allocation not given. The investigators took samples on day 63 after the first vaccine or placebo injection. The sequencing used peripheral blood, collected in a trial of Ad26.COV2.S vaccine versus placebo. Receptors originate from a person between 18 and 65 years old who received the Ad26.COV2.S COVID-19 vaccine or a placebo.

The chain uses TRBV10-1 and TRBJ2-3, with D unresolved. V was shortened by 4 bases and J by 1 base, with 12 bases between the two germline ends. The CDR3 covers 15 residues. Germline assignment: CDR1 WNHNN and CDR2 SYGVQD (reference sequence). CDR3 sequence (DNA): TGCGCCAGCAGTGCAAGTCGAATCCGCACAGATACGCAGTATTTT. This codes for CASSASRIRTDTQYF.

Regarding this clone: Its ends do not fully match the called genes, so a read error is possible. The chain employs TRBV10-3 and TRBJ2-5, with TRBD2 identical over 9 bases. The CDR3 spans 11 residues. Looked up from germline, CDR1 is ENHRY and CDR2 is SYGVKD. CDR3 coding DNA: TGTGCCATCTCTAGCGGGGAGACTCAGTACTTC. Protein product: CAISSGETQYF.

The genes are TRBV5-5 and TRBJ2-7, with D maybe TRBD2 (5 bases). Germline V CDR1 and CDR2: SGHKS, YYEKEE (reference sequence). The CDR3 length is 14 residues. The ends were cut back, 1 base at V and 5 bases at J, with 13 bases in the middle. As DNA, the CDR3 is TGTGCCAGCAGCTTGATTTTGGACTCTGACGAGCAGTACTTC. Translated: CASSLILDSDEQYF.

CDR3 protein: CASSSAQGELFF. Written as DNA, the CDR3 is TGTGCCAGCAGCTCCGCACAGGGGGAGCTGTTTTTT. V gene TRBV7-7 combines with J gene TRBJ2-2, with D hard to call. The CDR3 is 12 amino acids. Germline V gives CDR1 SSHAT, CDR2 FNYEAQ (reference sequence). The ends were cut back, 4 bases at V and 8 bases at J, with 8 bases in the middle.

This clone appeared once. The chain couples TRBV6-6 to TRBJ2-2; possibly TRBD1 for D (6 bases). The CDR3 runs 14 residues. Germline V lookup: CDR1 MNHNY, CDR2 SVGAGI (reference sequence). Trimming left V 6 bases short and J 4 bases short, with 12 bases between. CDR3 coding DNA: TGTGCCAGCAGCCTACAGGGCTTCACCGGGGAGCTGTTTTTT. It specifies CASSLQGFTGELFF.

The chain combines TRBV7-2 with TRBJ2-3, with 8 bases fitting TRBD1. Germline V gene lookup returns CDR1 SGHTA and CDR2 FQGNSA. Losses at the gene ends were 3 bases for V and 4 bases for J; bases not matched to a gene: 3. The length of the CDR3 is 14 residues. This CDR3 reads CASSLNRGADTQYF. CDR3 coding DNA: TGTGCCAGCAGCTTGAACAGGGGGGCAGATACGCAGTATTTT.

The genes are TRBV5-1 and TRBJ2-3; D might be TRBD1 (6 bases). Germline V gene sequence: CDR1 SGHRS, CDR2 YFSETQ. There are 15 residues in the CDR3. V was clipped by 6 bases and J by 2 bases, with 16 bases between them. CDR3 amino acids: CASKTGTPPTDTQYF. For the CDR3, the DNA is TGCGCCAGCAAGACCGGGACACCACCCACAGATACGCAGTATTTT.

The rearrangement uses TRBV10-3 and TRBJ2-3; unclear D gene. Germline CDR1 ENHRY, CDR2 SYGVKD. The CDR3 length is 12 residues. V lost 8 bases and J 0 bases, leaving 6 bases between the germline ends. The CDR3 DNA reads TGTGCCATCGCGGACAGCACAGATACGCAGTATTTT. Translating gives CAIADSTDTQYF.

The V and J genes are TRBV2 and TRBJ1-5; no definite D call. Germline V gene data show CDR1 as SNHLY and CDR2 as FYNNEI. V was trimmed by 4 bases and J by 0 bases, leaving 10 bases between them. This CDR3 spans 15 amino acids. The CDR3 here is CASSGTYVSNQPQHF. CDR3 DNA sequence: TGTGCCAGCAGTGGGACGTATGTTAGCAATCAGCCCCAGCATTTT. Based on the CDR3 plus reference TRBV2 and TRBJ1-5, the full variable domain is EPEVTQTPSHQVTQMGQEVILRCVPISNHLYFYWYRQILGQKVEFLVSFYNNEISEKSEIFDDQFSVERPDGSNFTLKIRSTKLEDSAMYFCASSGTYVSNQPQHFGDGTRLSIL.

This sequence joins TRBV11-2 and TRBJ2-5, with 9 bases matching TRBD2. Trimming took 5 bases from V and 5 from J; bases not matched to a gene: 3. This CDR3 contains 13 residues. Germline CDR1 is SGHAT and CDR2 is FQNNGV. CDR3 protein: CASSSGLAETQYF. The CDR3 DNA reads TGTGCCAGCAGCAGCGGACTAGCGGAGACCCAGTACTTC.

The CDR3 protein is CASSVSPDLYNEQFF. The CDR3 nucleotides are TGTGCCAGCAGCGTAAGTCCGGACTTATACAATGAGCAGTTCTTC. The V and J genes are TRBV9 and TRBJ2-1, with D possibly being TRBD2 (5 bases). The V gene lost 1 base and the J gene lost 4 bases, with 12 bases spanning the gap. This CDR3 contains 15 residues. Germline assignment: CDR1 SGDLS and CDR2 YYNGEE. Full variable domain (missing parts from reference TRBV9 and TRBJ2-1): DSGVTQTPKHLITATGQRVTLRCSPRSGDLSVYWYQQSLDQGLQFLIQYYNGEERAKGNILERFSAQQFPDLHSELNLSSLELGDSALYFCASSVSPDLYNEQFFGPGTRLTVL.

This clone came up once. The chain has TRBV29-1 and TRBJ1-2, with D possibly TRBD1 on 6 matching bases. The ends were cut back, 6 bases at V and 4 bases at J, with 12 bases in the middle. Germline V gene lookup returns CDR1 SQVTM and CDR2 ANQGSEA. The length of the CDR3 is 12 residues. The CDR3 nucleotides are TGCAGCGTGGAGGGGACAATCTATGGCTACACCTTC. It yields the protein CSVEGTIYGYTF. The variable domain in full, with the rest retrieved from reference TRBV29-1 and TRBJ1-2, is SAVISQKPSRDICQRGTSLTIQCQVDSQVTMMFWYRQQPGQSLTLIATANQGSEATYESGFVIDKFPISRPNLTFSTLTVSNMSPEDSSIYLCSVEGTIYGYTFGSGTRLTVV.

The chain links TRBV7-9 to TRBJ2-3; D ambiguous. The V end lost 1 base, the J end lost 6 bases, and 14 bases lay between the germline ends. Looked up from germline, CDR1 is SEHNR and CDR2 is FQNEAQ (reference sequence). The CDR3 length is 15 residues. The chain's CDR3 is CASSLDIRPPDTQYF. The DNA of the CDR3 is TGTGCCAGCAGCTTAGATATCCGCCCACCCGATACGCAGTATTTT.

V and J are TRBV21-1 and TRBJ1-1. TRBV21-1 has pseudogene status. This CDR3 has 14 amino acids. This chain's CDR3 is CASPLEGSNTEAFF. The CDR3 DNA sequence: TGTGCCAGCCCTCTTGAGGGTTCGAACACTGAAGCTTTCTTT.

CDR3 sequence: CASSYQGTPTYNSPLHF. CDR3 coding DNA: TGTGCCAGCAGTTACCAAGGAACCCCAACCTATAATTCACCCCTCCACTTT. The rearrangement links TRBV6-2 or TRBV6-3 to TRBJ1-6, with D unclear. The CDR3 has 17 amino acids. Trimming took 2 bases from V and 2 from J, leaving 13 bases between them. Per the germline V gene, CDR1 is MNHEY and CDR2 is SVGEGT.

The chain employs TRBV27 and TRBJ2-3; tentatively, D is TRBD2 (5 bases). Germline CDR1 MNHEY, CDR2 SMNVEV (reference sequence). The CDR3 totals 15 residues. The ends were cut back, 6 bases at V and 2 bases at J, with 15 bases in the middle. This CDR3 reads CASSPRRTITDTQYF. In nucleotides, the CDR3 is TGTGCCAGCAGCCCAAGGAGGACGATCACAGATACGCAGTATTTT.

The count of this clone is one. The V call is TRBV9, the J call TRBJ2-3, with 9 bases identical to TRBD1. This CDR3 has 14 residues. The germline CDR1 and CDR2 sequences are SGDLS and YYNGEE. Unmatched junction bases numbered 4, after V lost 4 bases and J lost 4 bases. The CDR3 region is CASSTRQGADTQYF. CDR3 DNA sequence: TGTGCCAGCAGCACGCGACAGGGGGCAGATACGCAGTATTTT. The variable domain in full, completed from reference TRBV9 and TRBJ2-3, reads DSGVTQTPKHLITATGQRVTLRCSPRSGDLSVYWYQQSLDQGLQFLIQYYNGEERAKGNILERFSAQQFPDLHSELNLSSLELGDSALYFCASSTRQGADTQYFGPGTRLTVL.

This clone has a handful of counts. The rearrangement joins TRBV20-1 to TRBJ1-2; D is ambiguous. Germline V lookup: CDR1 DFQATT, CDR2 SNEGSKA (reference sequence). V was shortened by 0 bases and J by 14 bases, with 7 bases between the two germline ends. The CDR3 runs 9 residues. The CDR3 is CSARDPQTF. In DNA, the CDR3 is TGCAGTGCTAGAGATCCCCAGACCTTC.

V and J are TRBV7-2 and TRBJ1-4; TRBD1 matches 7 bases. The CDR3 spans 14 residues. Germline V gene sequence: CDR1 SGHTA, CDR2 FQGNSA. The junction had 4 bases not matched to a gene; V was cut back by 4 bases and J by 5 bases. The CDR3 bases are TGTGCCAGCAGCTACAGGGGTGGCAATGAAAAACTGTTTTTT. This encodes CASSYRGGNEKLFF.

The gene calls are TRBV5-1 and TRBJ1-6, with 7 positions matching TRBD1. The CDR3 has 17 amino acids. V dropped 3 bases and J dropped 8; count of bases not matched to a gene: 14. The germline V gene has CDR1 SGHRS and CDR2 YFSETQ. CDR3 in DNA: TGCGCCAGCAGCTCGACCTTCCAGACAGGGAACGATTCACCCCTCCACTTT. It is translated as CASSSTFQTGNDSPLHF. Filled out from reference TRBV5-1 and TRBJ1-6, the complete variable domain reads KAGVTQTPRYLIKTRGQQVTLSCSPISGHRSVSWYQQTPGQGLQFLFEYFSETQRNKGNFPGRFSGRQFSNSRSEMNVSTLELGDSALYLCASSSTFQTGNDSPLHFGNGTRLTVT.

The chain joins TRBV7-9 to TRBJ2-7, with a weak D call TRBD1 (5 bases). The germline V gene has CDR1 SEHNR and CDR2 FQNEAQ (reference sequence). The CDR3 length is 16 residues. Trimming took off 0 bases at V and 3 bases at J, with 15 bases between the two ends. The CDR3 DNA is TGTGCCAGCAGCTTAGCTCTCACGGAAAGGGGCTACGAGCAGTACTTC. This codes for CASSLALTERGYEQYF. Full variable domain (outside the CDR3, taken from reference TRBV7-9 and TRBJ2-7): DTGVSQNPRHKITKRGQNVTFRCDPISEHNRLYWYRQTLGQGPEFLTYFQNEAQLEKSRLLSDRFSAERPKGSFSTLEIQRTEQGDSAMYLCASSLALTERGYEQYFGPGTRLTVT.

The rearrangement joins TRBV10-3 to TRBJ1-2, with 7 nucleotides matching TRBD1. CDR1 and CDR2 (germline): ENHRY, SYGVKD. The CDR3 totals 14 residues. The trim removed 1 base at V and 7 bases at J, leaving 6 bases unmatched. CDR3 in amino acids: CAISELGTAGGYTF. The CDR3 DNA reads as TGTGCCATCAGTGAGTTGGGGACAGCGGGTGGCTACACCTTC.

This sequence joins TRBV6-1 and TRBJ1-3; no definite D call. This CDR3 has 14 residues. Germline V gives CDR1 MNHNS, CDR2 SASEGT. V lost 2 bases to trimming and J lost 4 bases, with 9 bases between them. The CDR3 sequence: CASSEPGSGNTIYF. CDR3 sequence (DNA): TGTGCCAGCAGTGAACCAGGTTCGGGAAACACCATATATTTT.

This clone showed up just a few times. The V gene is TRBV27, the J gene TRBJ1-6, with 9 bases fitting TRBD1. This CDR3 region has 16 residues. V dropped 0 bases and J dropped 13; count of bases not matched to a gene: 10. Germline loops: CDR1 MNHEY, CDR2 SMNVEV (reference sequence). The chain's CDR3 is CASSLSVGTGIIPLHF. CDR3 DNA: TGTGCCAGCAGTTTATCGGTCGGGACAGGGATTATTCCCCTCCACTTT.

As DNA, the CDR3 is TGTGCCATCAGTCCTAGCGACACTAGCACAGATACGCAGTATTTT. Amino acids: CAISPSDTSTDTQYF. The chain uses TRBV10-3 and TRBJ2-3; perhaps TRBD2 as D (6 bases). CDR1 ENHRY and CDR2 SYGVKD come from the germline V gene. V gave up 5 bases and J gave up 0 bases, with 12 bases separating them. This CDR3 has 15 amino acids.

The rearrangement uses TRBV20-1 and TRBJ2-1; TRBD2 might be the D (5 bases). This CDR3 has 12 amino acids. In germline, CDR1 is DFQATT, CDR2 SNEGSKA (reference sequence). V lost 3 bases, J lost 6 bases, and 9 bases lay in between. CDR3 bases: TGCAGTGCTAGTCGGGATTTCAATGAGCAGTTCTTC. This codes for CSASRDFNEQFF.

The DNA for the CDR3 is TGTGCCAGCAGACCTAGCGGGAGCTCCTACAATGAGCAGTTCTTC. As protein: CASRPSGSSYNEQFF. This rearrangement joins TRBV7-2 to TRBJ2-1, with 10 positions matching TRBD2. V lost 6 bases, J lost 0 bases, and 2 bases stayed unmatched. This CDR3 has 15 amino acids. The germline V gene has CDR1 SGHTA and CDR2 FQGNSA.

V is TRBV19 and J is TRBJ1-1; TRBD1 might be the D (5 bases). Germline V gene lookup returns CDR1 LNHDA and CDR2 SQIVND (reference sequence). This CDR3 contains 16 residues. V was shortened by 3 bases and J by 0 bases, with 14 bases between the two germline ends. CDR3 loop: CASSIRRGSMNTEAFF. DNA of the CDR3: TGTGCCAGTAGTATTCGAAGGGGCTCTATGAACACTGAAGCTTTCTTT.